This T cell receptor (beta chain) emerged from a study of blood T cell repertoires in COVID-19. The assay was immunoSEQ multiplex PCR, and TCRdb's table has in-frame clones only and misses some. The table includes some 170,000 clones, roughly 84% detected once. The length of the CDR3 is 13 residues. The trim removed 8 bases at V and 4 bases at J, leaving 4 bases unmatched. Germline V gene sequence: CDR1 LGHNA, CDR2 YSLEER. This clone was observed a single time. Each participant's cohort was designated according to participant-reported clinical history. The chain has TRBV4-3 and TRBJ2-1, with 8 bases lining up with TRBD2. The sample taken for sequencing was PBMCs or T cells enriched from blood (not recorded which). The sequence came from a human donor with acute COVID-19. The donor label of this sample is uncertain. This CDR3 is CASGTSGYNEQFF. CDR3 DNA sequence: TGCGCCAGCGGAACTAGCGGTTACAATGAGCAGTTCTTC.